This T cell receptor (beta chain) was retrieved from a study of T cell responses to AZD1222 COVID-19 vaccine. Here immunoSEQ multiplex PCR was the method, and the copy in TCRdb shows in-frame clones only, minus some. Among fewer than 80,000 clones listed, about four fifths were seen once. Points from the study as a whole: Baseline serology detected seropositivity in only six AZD1222 recipients. When two AZD1222 doses had been given, Spike-specific TCR breadth and depth rose. Reports say nearly half of spike-specific TCRs go after unmutated variant regions. Females outnumbered males among donors, who were mostly white British; clonal diversity was possibly underestimated.

Points on this clone: The antigen is undetermined.

With V trimmed by 10 bases and J by 6 bases, 19 bases remained unmatched. CDR1 and CDR2 from the germline V gene are LNHDA and SQIVND (reference sequence). This CDR3 is built from 17 residues. The chain couples TRBV19 to TRBJ1-5, with 9 positions matching TRBD1. The material was peripheral blood, obtained on day 0 of MenACWY control vaccination. The sequence came from an adult in good health. The CDR3 sequence: CATSMAGTGTISQPQHF. The CDR3 DNA follows: TGTGCCACCTCCATGGCCGGGACAGGGACAATCTCTCAGCCCCAGCATTTT.